This TCR beta chain comes out of a study of monozygotic twins with inflammatory bowel disease. Study-level findings and limits: IBD patients shared fewer clonotypes with other individuals than healthy twins, especially patients with disease activity signs. The study supported no single strong signal or clonotype linked to IBD.

A note on this clonotype: Antigen specificity is unknown.

The CDR3 covers 15 residues. Germline values: CDR1 ENHRY, CDR2 SYGVKD. The TCR libraries each used total RNA (roughly 4,000 ng per library). TCRdb re-called the 5' RACE reads; every CDR3 protein appears as one record, without DNA. Its table records about 380,000 distinct CDR3 sequences. This chain uses TRBV10-3 with TRBJ2-5; the TCRdb D gene call, TRBD1, has no DNA to confirm it. This sequence originates from a human donor with ulcerative colitis or Crohn's disease, or a healthy co-twin of an affected twin (not recorded which). The specimen was blood. The CDR3 sequence: CAISDRTNLQETQYF.